This TCR beta chain is drawn from a study of radiotherapy plus CTLA-4 blockade in lung cancer. Data came from immunoSEQ multiplex PCR; TCRdb stores just in-frame clones and leaves some out. The table has some 70,000 clones, around 79% seen once; the top ten hold over 7.5%. CDR3 length equals 15 residues. Germline CDR1 and CDR2: LNHDA and SQIVND (reference sequence). J gave up 7 bases and V 7 bases, and 11 bases lay outside the gene matches. This clonotype was obtained from a human donor with non-small cell lung cancer who had a complete response to radiotherapy plus ipilimumab. The material sequenced was peripheral blood, taken from a patient treated with radiotherapy plus ipilimumab. The chain couples TRBV19 to TRBJ1-5; 9 bases line up with TRBD1. The CDR3 spells CASNPSDRGAQPQHF. CDR3 nucleotides: TGTGCCAGTAATCCCTCGGACAGGGGCGCGCAGCCCCAGCATTTT.